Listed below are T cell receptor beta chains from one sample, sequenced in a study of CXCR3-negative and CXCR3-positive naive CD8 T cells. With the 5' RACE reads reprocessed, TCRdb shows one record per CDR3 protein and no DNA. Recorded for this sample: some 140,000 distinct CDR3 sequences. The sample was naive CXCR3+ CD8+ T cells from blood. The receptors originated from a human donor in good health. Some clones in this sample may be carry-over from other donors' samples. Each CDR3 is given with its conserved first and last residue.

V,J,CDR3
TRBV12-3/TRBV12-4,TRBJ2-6,CASSQKTAGANVLTF
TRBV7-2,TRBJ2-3,CASSLVGFAPDTQYF
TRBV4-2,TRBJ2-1,CASSQDWLGQGLSEQFF
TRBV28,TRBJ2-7,CATSSNRAYEQYF
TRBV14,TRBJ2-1,CASSSTSGGFYNEQFF
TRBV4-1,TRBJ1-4,CASSHVGQSPLATNEKLFF
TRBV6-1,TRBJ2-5,CASSEAKRNQETQYF
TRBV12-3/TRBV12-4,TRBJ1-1,CASSPGGQGETEAFF
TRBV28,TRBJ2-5,CASSLDVEDREYQETQYF
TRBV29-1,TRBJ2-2,CSVIRTTGELFF
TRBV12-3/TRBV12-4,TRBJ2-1,CASRVAGGTNEQFF
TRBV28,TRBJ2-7,CASSLWTATYEQYF
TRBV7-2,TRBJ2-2,CASSLRWDYNTGELFF
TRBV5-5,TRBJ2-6,CASSLVPSSGANVLTF
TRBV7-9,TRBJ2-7,CASSPLTGGSTYEQYF
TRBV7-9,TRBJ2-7,CASSLGLAGVQYEQYF
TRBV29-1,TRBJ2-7,CSVEQENSYEQYF
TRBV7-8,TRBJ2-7,CASSDLFEQYF
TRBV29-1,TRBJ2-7,CSVEGQSYEQYF
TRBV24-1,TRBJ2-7,CATRGTGVEQYF
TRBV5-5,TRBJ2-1,CASSWRDRTYNEQFF
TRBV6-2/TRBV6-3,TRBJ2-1,CASSPFKYNEQFF
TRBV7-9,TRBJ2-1,CASSSLAGVFHEQFF
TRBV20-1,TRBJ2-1,CSARGSAGTGGNYNEQFF
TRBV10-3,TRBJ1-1,CALPVPGSCGMNTEAFF
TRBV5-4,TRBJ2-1,CASSLSGLAPGPYNEQFF
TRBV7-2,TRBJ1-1,CASSLGATTEAFF
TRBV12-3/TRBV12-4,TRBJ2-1,CASTWGTSGSSEQFF
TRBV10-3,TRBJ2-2,CAIENREDNTGELFF
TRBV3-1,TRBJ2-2,CASSQGKIPSWSNTGELFF
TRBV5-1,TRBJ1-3,CASSQWDWSSGNTIYF
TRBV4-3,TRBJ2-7,CASSQDRAISSYEQYF
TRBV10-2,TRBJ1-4,CASSLDYNEKLFF
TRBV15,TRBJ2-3,CATSRDKLVLSTDTQYF
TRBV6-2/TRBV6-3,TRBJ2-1,CASSYSLSGGYNEQFF
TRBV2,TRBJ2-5,CASREYRGLRETQYF
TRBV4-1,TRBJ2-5,CASSQVAGVETQYF
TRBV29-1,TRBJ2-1,CSVEDLWEQFF
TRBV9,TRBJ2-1,CASSPSGAESSYNEQFF
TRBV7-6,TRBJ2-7,CASSSGTGPPYEQYF
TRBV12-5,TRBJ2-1,CASGLGPYEQFF
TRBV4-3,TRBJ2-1,CASSQGIREQFF
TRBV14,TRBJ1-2,CASSQDWRGRDGYTF